This section outlines one T cell receptor beta chain sequence together with its context. This sample is drawn from a study of blood T cell repertoires in COVID-19. Study background: Some COVID-19 samples were acute and others convalescent; all came from the United States, Italy and Spain. PBMCs, B-cell-depleted T cells, or T cells provided the cDNA or gDNA that made up the material.

Germline V gene data show CDR1 as SGHVS and CDR2 as FQNEAQ. The CDR3 is 18 residues long. The ends lost 5 bases at V and 0 bases at J; junction bases unmatched: 11. Per the study methods: The assay estimated nucleated cells by amplifying reference gene primers. Sequencing was performed with immunoSEQ multiplex PCR; in TCRdb, only in-frame clones are kept and a portion is missing. Clonal size and the V and J genes are those of that table, whereas D and trimming came from the DNA. This table holds about 180,000 clones, roughly 85% found once. The sequence came from a man aged 55 to 69 with acute or convalescent COVID-19. The chain joins TRBV7-8 to TRBJ1-3; 9 nucleotides agree with TRBD1. Sample: peripheral blood. In DNA, the CDR3 is TGTGCCAGCAGCCCCAGGACAGGGGTTGGGGCCTCTGGAAACACCATATATTTT. Amino acid sequence: CASSPRTGVGASGNTIYF.